This T cell receptor beta chain is from a study of T cell clones after liver transplantation. Between the trimmed V and J ends, which lost 5 bases and 6 bases, there was a span of 20 bases. This CDR3 region has 15 residues. Germline assignment: CDR1 MNHEY and CDR2 SMNVEV (reference sequence). Study outcomes and limitations: Graft donor-reactive T cells possibly entered the graft instead of undergoing deletion.

The repertoire was sequenced with immunoSEQ multiplex PCR; TCRdb's copy has only in-frame clones and lacks some. The sample has approximately 18,000 clones, 85% to 90% seen once. A note on this clone: Its matching antigen is unknown.

The TCR sequence derives from a human patient who received a liver transplant. The graft donor may have given rise to some T cells. Sequenced material: CD8+ T cells from blood, taken approximately 3.5 years after liver transplant. This chain joins TRBV27 and TRBJ2-7, with D possibly matching TRBD2 (6 bases). CDR3 coding DNA: TGTGCCAGCAGTCAATTCCAGCGGGTGCGTGTCGAGCAGTACTTC. It is translated as CASSQFQRVRVEQYF.